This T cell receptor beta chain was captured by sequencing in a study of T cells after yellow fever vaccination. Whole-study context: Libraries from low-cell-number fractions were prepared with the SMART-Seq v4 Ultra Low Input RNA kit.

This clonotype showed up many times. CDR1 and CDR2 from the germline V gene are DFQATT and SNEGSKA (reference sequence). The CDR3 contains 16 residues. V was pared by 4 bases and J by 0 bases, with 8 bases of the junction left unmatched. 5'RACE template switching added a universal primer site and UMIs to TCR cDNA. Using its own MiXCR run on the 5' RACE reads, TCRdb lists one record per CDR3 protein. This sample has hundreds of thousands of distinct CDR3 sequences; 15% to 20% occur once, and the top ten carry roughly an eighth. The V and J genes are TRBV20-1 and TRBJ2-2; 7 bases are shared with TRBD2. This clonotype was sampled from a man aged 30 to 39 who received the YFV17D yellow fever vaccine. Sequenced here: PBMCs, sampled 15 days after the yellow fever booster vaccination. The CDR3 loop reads CSAKDSGPSNTGELFF. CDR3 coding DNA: TGCAGTGCTAAAGATAGCGGGCCCTCGAACACCGGGGAGCTGTTTTTT.